This T cell receptor beta chain was captured in a study of shared clonotypes between healthy human individuals. Genomic DNA belonging to each subset was distributed in equal measure over several immunoSEQ plates. Profiling relied on immunoSEQ multiplex PCR, and the TCRdb table lists in-frame clones only, not all of them. The profile shows approximately 2,200,000 clones, 85% to 95% of them singletons. A remark on this clone: What it binds is unknown.

Study-wide results and caveats: Despite large depth, rarefaction showed incomplete sorted-subset sequencing. A reduction in generation probabilities was seen for non-shared clonotypes relative to those shared by all four donors.

Trimming removed 0 bases at V and 1 base at J, with 13 bases between. The CDR3 extends over 16 amino acids. Germline values: CDR1 SGDLS, CDR2 YYNGEE. CD8 cells classed as naive were CD45RO-negative and positively selected for CCR7, excluding terminally differentiated effector memory CD45RA+ cells. The genes are TRBV9 and TRBJ2-5; weak D call: TRBD2 (5 bases). The specimen was naive CD8+ T cells from PBMCs. The receptor was isolated from a man younger than 35 in good health. Some clones in this sample may be carry-over from other donors' samples. The CDR3 loop is CASSVAPARAQETQYF. In DNA form, the CDR3 reads TGTGCCAGCAGCGTAGCCCCGGCGCGGGCCCAAGAGACCCAGTACTTC.